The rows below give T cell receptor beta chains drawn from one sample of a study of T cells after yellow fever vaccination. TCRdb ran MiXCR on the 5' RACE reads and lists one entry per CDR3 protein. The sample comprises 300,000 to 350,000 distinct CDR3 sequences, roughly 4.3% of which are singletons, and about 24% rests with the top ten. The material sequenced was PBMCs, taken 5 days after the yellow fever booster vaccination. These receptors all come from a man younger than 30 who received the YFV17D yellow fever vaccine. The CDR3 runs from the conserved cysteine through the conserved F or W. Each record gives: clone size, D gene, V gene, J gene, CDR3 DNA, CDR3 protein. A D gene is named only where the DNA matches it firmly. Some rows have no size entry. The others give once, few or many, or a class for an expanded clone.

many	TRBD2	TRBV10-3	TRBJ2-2	TGTGCCACCCGGAGCGGGGGGTACACCGGGGAGCTGTTTTTT	CATRSGGYTGELFF
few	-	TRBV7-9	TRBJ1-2	TGTGCCAGCAGCTTATTTCAGGGGCAAGGCTACACCTTC	CASSLFQGQGYTF
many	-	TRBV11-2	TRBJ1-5	TGTGCCAGCAGCTTTCGAGAGGATCAGCCCCAGCATTTT	CASSFREDQPQHF
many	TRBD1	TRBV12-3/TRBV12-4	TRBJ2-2	TGTGCCAGCAGTCTCGGACTCTGGACAGGGATTGACACCGGGGAGCTGTTTTTT	CASSLGLWTGIDTGELFF
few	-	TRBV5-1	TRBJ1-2	TGCGCCAGCAGCTTGGAACCATCTCCCGACATTAGGGGCTACACCTTC	CASSLEPSPDIRGYTF
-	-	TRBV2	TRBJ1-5	TGTGCCAGCAATGGTATAGACAGTCGTCCCGAAAATCAGCCCCAGCATTTT	CASNGIDSRPENQPQHF
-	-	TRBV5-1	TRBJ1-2	TGCGCCAGCAGCTTGGGGGCTGAGTATGGCTACACCTTC	CASSLGAEYGYTF
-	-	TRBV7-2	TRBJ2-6	TGTGCCAGCACTACCCCCGGGGCCAACGTCCTGACTTTC	CASTTPGANVLTF
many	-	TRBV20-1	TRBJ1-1	TGCAGTGCTCCTAGACAGCTTGAAGCTTTCTTT	CSAPRQLEAFF
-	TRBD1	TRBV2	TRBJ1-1	TGTGCCAGCAGGACCCGCCAGGGGGACACTGAAGCTTTCTTT	CASRTRQGDTEAFF
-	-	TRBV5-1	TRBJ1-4	TGCGCCAGCAGCTTGGGGGGGACCGCCGGAGGAGAAAAACTGTTTTTT	CASSLGGTAGGEKLFF
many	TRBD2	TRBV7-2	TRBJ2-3	TGTGCCAGCAGCCCCCCATTGTGGACTAGCGTTGGAACAGATACGCAGTATTTT	CASSPPLWTSVGTDTQYF
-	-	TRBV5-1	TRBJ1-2	TGCGCCAGCAGCTCAGGGCCCCAGTCCTATGGCTACACCTTC	CASSSGPQSYGYTF
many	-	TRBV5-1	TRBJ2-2	TGCGCCAGCAGCTTTAAGGGTCCCGGGGAGCTGTTTTTT	CASSFKGPGELFF
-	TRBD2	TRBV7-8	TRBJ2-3	TGTGCCAGCAGCTTACCGCGGGGGAGTGGTACAGATACGCAGTATTTT	CASSLPRGSGTDTQYF
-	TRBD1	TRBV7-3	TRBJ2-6	TGTGCCAGCAGCTACGAAGGGACAGGGTCCTCTGGGGCCAACGTCCTGACTTTC	CASSYEGTGSSGANVLTF
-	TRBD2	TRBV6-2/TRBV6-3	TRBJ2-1	TGTGCCAGCAGCCCCAGACTAGCGGGGGCCACCTACAATGAGCAGTTCTTC	CASSPRLAGATYNEQFF
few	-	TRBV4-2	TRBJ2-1	TGTGCCAGCTGCCTCGGGGAATACAATGAGCAGTTCTTC	CASCLGEYNEQFF
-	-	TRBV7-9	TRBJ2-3	TGTGCCAGCAGTGTAAGATCAGACTTCACAGATACGCAGTATTTT	CASSVRSDFTDTQYF
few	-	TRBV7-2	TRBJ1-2	TGTGCCAGCAGCTTAGTACGGGACAACTATGGCTACACCTTC	CASSLVRDNYGYTF
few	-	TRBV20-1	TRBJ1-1	TGCAGTGCTAGGGGCAGCACGAACACTGAAGCTTTCTTT	CSARGSTNTEAFF
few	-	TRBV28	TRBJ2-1	TGTGCCAGCAGTTTAGGTATCTACGAGCAGTTCTTC	CASSLGIYEQFF
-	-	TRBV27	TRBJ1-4	TGTGCCAGCAGTTTCGGGAACCAGGAAAAACTGTTTTTT	CASSFGNQEKLFF
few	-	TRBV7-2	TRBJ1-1	TGTGCCAGCAGCTCCGGGATGATCACTGAAGCTTTCTTT	CASSSGMITEAFF
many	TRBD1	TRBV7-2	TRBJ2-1	TGTGCCAGCAGCCGGATACTCACAGGGGGCTACAATGAGCAGTTCTTC	CASSRILTGGYNEQFF
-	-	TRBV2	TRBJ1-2	TGTGCCAGCAGCTCCGGGACTTTAAGTCATGGCTACACCTTC	CASSSGTLSHGYTF
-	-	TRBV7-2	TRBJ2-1	TGTGCCAGCAGCTTAGTCCCCCAGCTCAATGAGCAGTTCTTC	CASSLVPQLNEQFF
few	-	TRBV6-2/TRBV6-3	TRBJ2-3	TGTGCCAGCAGTCTAGTATGGGATACGCAGTATTTT	CASSLVWDTQYF
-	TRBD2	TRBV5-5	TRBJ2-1	TGTGCCAGCAGCATTACGGGACTAGCGGGGGCGAATGAGCAGTTCTTC	CASSITGLAGANEQFF
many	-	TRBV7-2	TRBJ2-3	TGTGCCAGCAGCATACAAGGGACGACTCGCACAGATACGCAGTATTTT	CASSIQGTTRTDTQYF
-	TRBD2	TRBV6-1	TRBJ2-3	TGTGCCAGCAGCTCGACTAGCCCTCCAGATACGCAGTATTTT	CASSSTSPPDTQYF
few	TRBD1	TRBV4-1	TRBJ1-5	TGCGCCAGCAGCCTGCACGGACAGGGTGGTCAGCCCCAGCATTTT	CASSLHGQGGQPQHF
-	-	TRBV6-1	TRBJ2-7	TGTGCCAGCAGGAGGATGGCGGCCGGGTGGTACGAGCAGTACTTC	CASRRMAAGWYEQYF
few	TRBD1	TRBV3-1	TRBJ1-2	TGTGCCAGCAGCACCCAGACAGGGCGGGGTGGCTACACCTTC	CASSTQTGRGGYTF
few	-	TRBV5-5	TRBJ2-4	TGTGCCAGCAGCTTGGACTTTTTAGGAACCCAAGACATTCAGTACTTC	CASSLDFLGTQDIQYF
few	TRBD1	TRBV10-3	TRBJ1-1	TGTGCCATCAGTGATGACAGGGGGGGCCCTGAAGCTTTCTTT	CAISDDRGGPEAFF
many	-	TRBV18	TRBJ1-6	TGTGCCAGCTCACTGATCCCCGGCAGCGCCCATAATTCACCCCTCCACTTT	CASSLIPGSAHNSPLHF
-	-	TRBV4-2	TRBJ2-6	TGTGCCAGCAGCCAAGAATTTGGAGCGTCTGGGGCCAACGTCCTGACTTTC	CASSQEFGASGANVLTF
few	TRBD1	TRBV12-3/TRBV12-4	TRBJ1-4	TGTGCCAGCAGTAACAGGGGTGGTGGTGAAAAACTGTTTTTT	CASSNRGGGEKLFF
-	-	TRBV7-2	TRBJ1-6	TGTGCCAGCAGCTTGGACAGAACTTCACCCCTCCACTTT	CASSLDRTSPLHF
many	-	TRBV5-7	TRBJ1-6	TGTGCCAGCAGCTTGGTACAGCCTAGCTCCTATAATTCACCCCTCCACTTT	CASSLVQPSSYNSPLHF
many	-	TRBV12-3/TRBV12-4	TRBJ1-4	TGTGCCAGCAGCCCATCCCGCGATGAGGGAGGGAATGAAAAACTGTTTTTT	CASSPSRDEGGNEKLFF
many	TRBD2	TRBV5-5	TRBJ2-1	TGTGCCAGCAGCTTGGGGCGGGGGGGCTCCTACAATGAGCAGTTCTTC	CASSLGRGGSYNEQFF
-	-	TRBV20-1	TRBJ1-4	TGCAGTGCTAGTGATAACCCGGGACGGCAAAGCCTATGGGAAAAACTGTTTTTT	CSASDNPGRQSLWEKLFF
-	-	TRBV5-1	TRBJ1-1	TGCGCCAGCAGCCCAGTAACGGGCACTGAAGCTTTCTTT	CASSPVTGTEAFF
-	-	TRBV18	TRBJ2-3	TGTGCCAGCTCGACCGTCGCAGATACGCAGTATTTT	CASSTVADTQYF
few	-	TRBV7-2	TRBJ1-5	TGTGCCAGCAGCTTTTTGGGGCAGGATCAGCCCCAGCATTTT	CASSFLGQDQPQHF
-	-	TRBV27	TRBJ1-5	TGTGCCAGCAGTGATGGAGGGAATCAGCCCCAGCATTTT	CASSDGGNQPQHF
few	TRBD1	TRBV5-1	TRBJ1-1	TGCGCCAGCAGCTTGCAGGGGGGCAATGAAGCTTTCTTT	CASSLQGGNEAFF